The clone carrying this TCR beta chain was seen a few times. Its antigen is not known. The sample belongs to a study of CD8 T cells in ankylosing spondylitis. Using its own MiXCR run on the 5' RACE reads, TCRdb lists one record per CDR3 protein. The sample yields 350,000 to 550,000 distinct CDR3 sequences, around 26% seen once. Broader study findings: As for the disease-linked clones, they showed a CD8+ phenotype and occurred at relatively low frequencies in peripheral blood. Within matched ankylosing spondylitis synovial fluid, disease-linked clones were reportedly significantly enriched. Seemingly characteristic of ankylosing spondylitis blood was a TCR beta motif consisting of several highly homologous variants.

V gave up 4 bases and J gave up 6 bases, with 12 bases separating them. The CDR3 spans 13 residues. Germline V gene lookup returns CDR1 LGHDT and CDR2 YNNKEL (reference sequence). The chain carries TRBV3-1 and TRBJ1-1; possible D gene TRBD1, 5 bases. Material for sequencing was blood, either unsorted or a sorted T cell fraction (not recorded which). The source is a male donor with ankylosing spondylitis. CDR3: CASSLPGRAEAFF. The CDR3 DNA sequence: TGTGCCAGCAGCCTGCCCGGCAGGGCTGAAGCTTTCTTT.